One sample yielded the 14 T cell receptor beta chains listed below, sequenced in a study of identical twins (dated by TCRdb to about 2016). Receptor amplification or capture employed 5' RACE. This sample was sequenced with an Illumina HiSeq 2000. TCRdb handled the public reads itself, with Q25 trimming in fastp and clone calling in MiXCR, and kept productive beta chains. Rows matching on CDR3 protein sequence are summarized as one entry with the most common DNA and genes. Here the sample has 700,000 or so distinct CDR3 sequences; 21% occur a single time. Approximately 4.5% of the sample lies in the top ten. The sample also formed part of further work on T cells expressing NK-cell markers.

The sample taken for sequencing was PBMCs. The receptors originated from a woman aged 18-29 years in good health.

This clonotype has a handful of counts. The chain has TRBV10-3 and TRBJ2-5; D remains ambiguous. CDR1 is ENHRY and CDR2 is SYGVKD in the germline V gene. Trimming cost V 0 bases and J 5 bases, with 4 bases left between them. The CDR3 loop spans 12 amino acids. CDR3 DNA sequence: TGTGCCATCAGTGAGTCGAGTGAGACCCAGTACTTC. Protein: CAISESSETQYF.

This clonotype was detected ten times or more. The V and J genes are TRBV6-1 and TRBJ2-3; 8 bases map to TRBD2. Germline-derived CDR1 and CDR2 are MNHNS and SASEGT. This CDR3 contains 16 residues. Trimming cost V 6 bases and J 0 bases; bases outside gene matches: 8. CDR3: CASRPRVAGSTDTQYF. CDR3 sequence (DNA): TGTGCCAGCAGACCTCGGGTAGCGGGGAGCACAGATACGCAGTATTTT.

This clonotype was detected ten times or more. The junction does not match germline at one end; this may be a read error. The rearrangement uses TRBV12-3 or TRBV12-4 and TRBJ2-1, with 10 nucleotides matching TRBD2. CDR3 length: 15 amino acids. The CDR3 sequence is CASSLAGVSYNEQFF. In DNA, the CDR3 is TGTGCCAGCAGTCTAGCGGGGGTATCCTACAATGAGCAGTTCTTC.

This clonotype was seen many times. The chain uses TRBV29-1 and TRBJ1-1, with D possibly matching TRBD1 (6 bases). The V end lost 7 bases, the J end lost 5 bases, and 14 bases lay between the germline ends. The CDR3 covers 12 residues. In germline, CDR1 is SQVTM, CDR2 ANQGSEA. The DNA for the CDR3 is TGCAGCGCCCAACAGGGTGGAACTGAAGCTTTCTTT. Residues: CSAQQGGTEAFF.

This clonotype turned up a few times. The chain carries TRBV5-1 and TRBJ2-3; D unclear. The V and J ends lost 5 bases and 7 bases respectively, with 17 bases between them. This CDR3 comprises 14 residues. Germline-derived CDR1 and CDR2 are SGHRS and YFSETQ. The CDR3 DNA reads as TGCGCCAGCAGAAGGCAGAGTGGGATGAATACGCAGTATTTT. Translated: CASRRQSGMNTQYF.

This clonotype is a singleton in its sample. The rearrangement joins TRBV9 to TRBJ2-3; the D is unclear. Looked up from germline, CDR1 is SGDLS and CDR2 is YYNGEE. The germline V and J ends were trimmed by 2 bases and 2 bases, with 9 bases remaining between them. This CDR3 has 14 residues. The CDR3 nucleotides read TGTGCCAGCAGCGTCGGGCCCTACACAGATACGCAGTATTTT. This gives the protein CASSVGPYTDTQYF.

The table lists this clonotype with many counts. This chain links TRBV12-3 or TRBV12-4 with TRBJ2-1; 7 bases fit TRBD1. The CDR3 has 15 residues. Losses at the gene ends were 1 base for V and 2 bases for J; bases not matched to a gene: 2. CDR3 DNA sequence: TGTGCCAGCAGTTTAGGGGACAGCACCTACAATGAGCAGTTCTTC. It specifies CASSLGDSTYNEQFF.

The V gene is TRBV5-1, the J gene TRBJ2-3; TRBD1 is a possible D gene (6 bases). CDR1 and CDR2 from the germline V gene are SGHRS and YFSETQ. V was shortened by 5 bases and J by 0 bases, with 13 bases between the two germline ends. CDR3 length: 15 residues. CDR3 nucleotides: TGCGCCAGCAGGGGACACTTCGCTAGCACAGATACGCAGTATTTT. Translated, it gives CASRGHFASTDTQYF.

A single count supports this clonotype. V and J are TRBV20-1 and TRBJ1-2; D unclear. Germline assignment: CDR1 DFQATT and CDR2 SNEGSKA (reference sequence). The length of the CDR3 is 13 residues. The V end lost 7 bases, the J end lost 0 bases, and 12 bases lay between the germline ends. The CDR3: CSVLAIANYGYTF. CDR3 in DNA: TGCAGTGTGTTGGCAATAGCTAACTATGGCTACACCTTC.

Many counts were recorded for this clonotype. V and J are TRBV20-1 and TRBJ2-7; D is perhaps TRBD2 (6 bases). Trimming stripped 7 bases from V and 3 bases from J, with 10 bases between. The CDR3 runs 11 residues. Germline CDR1 and CDR2: DFQATT and SNEGSKA (reference sequence). CDR3 DNA: TGCAGTGTGAACGGGGGCTACGAGCAGTACTTC. Translated, it gives CSVNGGYEQYF.

This clonotype came up a few times. The CDR3: CASSLATGGETQYF. CDR3 coding DNA: TGTGCCAGCAGCTTAGCGACAGGGGGAGAGACCCAGTACTTC. The chain carries TRBV7-9 and TRBJ2-5; 9 bases are a match to TRBD1. Germline CDR1 reads SEHNR; CDR2 reads FQNEAQ (reference sequence). V lost 0 bases and J lost 4; bases outside the gene matches: 0. CDR3 size: 14 residues.

This chain uses TRBV19 with TRBJ1-1, with D hard to call. The CDR3 length is 14 residues. V was trimmed by 1 base and J by 1 base, leaving 7 bases between them. Germline V gene sequence: CDR1 LNHDA, CDR2 SQIVND (reference sequence). The CDR3 loop is CASSIVTSNTEAFF. In DNA, the CDR3 is TGTGCCAGTAGTATAGTTACCTCGAACACTGAAGCTTTCTTT.

J is TRBJ1-3 and V is TRBV29-1; D ambiguous. CDR1 is SQVTM and CDR2 is ANQGSEA in the germline V gene. This CDR3 comprises 13 residues. The V end was cut by 7 bases, the J end by 0 bases, with 10 bases between. CDR3 sequence: CSADLGSGNTIYF. In DNA, the CDR3 is TGCAGCGCTGATCTCGGCTCTGGAAACACCATATATTTT. Full variable domain (remainder filled in from reference TRBV29-1 and TRBJ1-3): SAVISQKPSRDICQRGTSLTIQCQVDSQVTMMFWYRQQPGQSLTLIATANQGSEATYESGFVIDKFPISRPNLTFSTLTVSNMSPEDSSIYLCSADLGSGNTIYFGEGSWLTVV.

J is TRBJ2-7 and V is TRBV5-6; 7 nucleotides line up with TRBD2. The CDR3 has 14 amino acids. V lost 2 bases to trimming and J lost 3 bases; unmatched junction nucleotides: 5. CDR1 and CDR2 (germline): SGHDT, YYEEEE. CDR3 in amino acids: CASSLAGRNYEQYF. CDR3 DNA: TGTGCCAGCAGCTTAGCCGGGAGGAACTACGAGCAGTACTTC.